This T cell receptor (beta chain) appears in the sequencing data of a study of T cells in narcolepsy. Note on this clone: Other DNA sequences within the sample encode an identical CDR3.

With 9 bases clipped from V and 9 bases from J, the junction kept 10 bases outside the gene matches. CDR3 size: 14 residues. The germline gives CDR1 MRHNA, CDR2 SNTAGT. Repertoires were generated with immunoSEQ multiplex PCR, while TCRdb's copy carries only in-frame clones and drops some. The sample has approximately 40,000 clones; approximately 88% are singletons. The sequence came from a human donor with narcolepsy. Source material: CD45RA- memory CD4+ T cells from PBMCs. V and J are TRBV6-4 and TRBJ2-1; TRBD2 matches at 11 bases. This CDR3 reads CASRVTSGSSEQFF. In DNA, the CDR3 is TGTGCCAGTAGAGTTACTAGCGGGAGTTCTGAGCAGTTCTTC.